The 27 T cell receptor beta chains listed next were all sequenced from one sample in a study of T cell responses to AZD1222 COVID-19 vaccine. TCRdb's copy holds only in-frame clones and misses some; the assay was immunoSEQ multiplex PCR. The sample contains about 120,000 clones, about nine tenths of which appear only once. The sequenced sample was peripheral blood, obtained 28 days after the second AZD1222 dose. The receptors were gathered from an adult who received the AZD1222 COVID-19 vaccine.

The chain links TRBV6-4 to TRBJ1-1; weak D call: TRBD1 (5 bases). The CDR3 is made up of 13 amino acids. Germline CDR1 and CDR2: MRHNA and SNTAGT. Deletions cut 5 bases from V and 1 base from J, with 8 bases between. The CDR3 region is CASSTTENTEAFF. The CDR3 coding sequence is TGTGCCAGCAGTACGACAGAGAACACTGAAGCTTTCTTT.

This clone was observed once. One end of the junction is discordant with germline, which a read error may explain. V usage is TRBV19 and J usage is TRBJ1-1, with 9 bases fitting TRBD1. The CDR3 is made up of 16 amino acids. The germline V gene has CDR1 LNHDA and CDR2 SQIVND (reference sequence). CDR3 amino acids: CASSTLRDRVNTEAFF. CDR3 coding DNA: TGTGCCAGTAGTACCCTAAGGGACAGGGTGAATACTGAAGCTTTCTTT. Full variable domain (rest looked up from reference TRBV19 and TRBJ1-1): DGGITQSPKYLFRKEGQNVTLSCEQNLNHDAMYWYRQDPGQGLRLIYYSQIVNDFQKGDIAEGYSVSREKKESFPLTVTSAQKNPTAFYLCASSTLRDRVNTEAFFGQGTRLTVV.

The CDR3 DNA is TGTGCCAGCAGCCAAGACCCCTACGAGCAGTACTTC. This gives the protein CASSQDPYEQYF. The chain links TRBV3-1 (or the pseudogene TRBV3-2) to TRBJ2-7; D gene uncertain. Germline CDR1 reads LGHDT; CDR2 reads YNNKEL (reference sequence). Deletions cut 0 bases from V and 2 bases from J, with 2 bases between. The CDR3 runs to 12 residues.

The chain employs TRBV6-4 and TRBJ2-1, with 9 nucleotides matching TRBD1. This CDR3 has 14 residues. Trimming took 3 bases from V and 7 from J; bases not matched to a gene: 4. The germline gives CDR1 MRHNA, CDR2 SNTAGT. In nucleotides, the CDR3 is TGTGCCAGCAGTGAACAGGGGGCTCGTAATGAGCAGTTCTTC. Amino acids: CASSEQGARNEQFF.

The V gene is TRBV11-2, the J gene TRBJ1-5; D is undetermined. The ends were cut back, 3 bases at V and 5 bases at J, with 5 bases in the middle. In germline, CDR1 is SGHAT, CDR2 FQNNGV. This CDR3 contains 12 residues. CDR3 sequence reads: CASSFYDQPQHF. CDR3 DNA sequence: TGTGCCAGCAGCTTCTACGATCAGCCCCAGCATTTT. Full variable domain (rest looked up from reference TRBV11-2 and TRBJ1-5): EAGVAQSPRYKIIEKRQSVAFWCNPISGHATLYWYQQILGQGPKLLIQFQNNGVVDDSQLPKDRFSAERLKGVDSTLKIQPAKLEDSAVYLCASSFYDQPQHFGDGTRLSIL.

V gene TRBV12-3 or TRBV12-4 combines with J gene TRBJ1-1; D possibly corresponds to TRBD1 (5 bases). With 5 bases removed from V and 4 bases from J, the gap between germline ends came to 11 bases. CDR3 size: 13 residues. CDR3 nucleotide sequence: TGTGCCAGCAGTCGGGGCCAGGGCACTGAAGCTTTCTTT. It translates to CASSRGQGTEAFF.

This clone was recorded once. The CDR3 spells CASSSTGANQPQHF. For the CDR3, the DNA is TGTGCCAGCAGCTCAACAGGGGCCAATCAGCCCCAGCATTTT. This sequence joins TRBV7-9 and TRBJ1-5, with 7 bases fitting TRBD1. Per germline, CDR1 SEHNR and CDR2 FQNEAQ (reference sequence). The V and J ends lost 4 bases and 3 bases, in that order; junction bases with no gene match: 3. CDR3 length: 14 amino acids. Complete variable domain (other parts from reference TRBV7-9 and TRBJ1-5): DTGVSQNPRHKITKRGQNVTFRCDPISEHNRLYWYRQTLGQGPEFLTYFQNEAQLEKSRLLSDRFSAERPKGSFSTLEIQRTEQGDSAMYLCASSSTGANQPQHFGDGTRLSIL.

V is TRBV4-1 and J is TRBJ2-7; D not resolved. The CDR3 length is 15 residues. Trimming shortened V by 0 bases and J by 7 bases, and 16 bases separated the two germline ends. The germline V gene has CDR1 MGHRA and CDR2 YSYEKL. As DNA, the CDR3 is TGCGCCAGCAGCCAAGATCTTGTCGGTCCGGCGGAGCAGTACTTC. It translates to CASSQDLVGPAEQYF.

The V call is TRBV7-6, the J call TRBJ2-1; D is perhaps TRBD1 (5 bases). V lost 0 bases to trimming and J lost 5 bases, with 11 bases between them. CDR3 length: 15 amino acids. Germline V CDR1 and CDR2: SGHVS, FNYEAQ. As DNA, the CDR3 is TGTGCCAGCAGCTTAGCGCTAGGGGCCCACAATGAGCAGTTCTTC. Amino acids: CASSLALGAHNEQFF.

This clone has a handful of counts. This rearrangement joins TRBV6-6 to TRBJ1-1; D gene ambiguous. This CDR3 is built from 8 residues. Germline loops: CDR1 MNHNY, CDR2 SVGAGI (reference sequence). V lost 6 bases, J lost 8 bases, and 1 base lay in between. CDR3 protein: CASSEAFF. The CDR3 DNA reads TGTGCCAGCAGCGAAGCTTTCTTT.

J is TRBJ1-6 and V is TRBV7-6; 10 bases are shared with TRBD1. CDR3 size: 15 residues. Germline V CDR1 and CDR2: SGHVS, FNYEAQ. The V gene end was trimmed by 5 bases and the J gene end by 8 bases; junction bases not matched to a gene: 6. CDR3 nucleotides: TGTGCCAGCAGCATTTCCGGGACAGGGGATTCACCCCTCCACTTT. Residues: CASSISGTGDSPLHF.

The V gene is TRBV10-2, the J gene TRBJ1-2; D is possibly TRBD1 (5 bases). The CDR3 consists of 14 residues. Germline CDR1 WSHSY, CDR2 SAAADI. Trimming pared 0 bases from V and 0 bases from J, leaving 5 bases between. The CDR3 reads CASSESTANYGYTF. In nucleotides, the CDR3 is TGCGCCAGCAGTGAGTCGACAGCTAACTATGGCTACACCTTC.

This clone was seen just once. The CDR3 coding sequence is TGTGCCAGCAGCTTGACTCTCCAGCAGTTCTTC. It encodes CASSLTLQQFF. The chain has TRBV28 and TRBJ2-1, with D unclear. The germline V and J ends were trimmed by 6 bases and 11 bases, with 11 bases remaining between them. The CDR3 has 11 residues. The V gene's germline CDR1 is MDHEN and CDR2 SYDVKM. The full variable domain, rest sourced from reference TRBV28 and TRBJ2-1, is DVKVTQSSRYLVKRTGEKVFLECVQDMDHENMFWYRQDPGLGLRLIYFSYDVKMKEKGDIPEGYSVSREKKERFSLILESASTNQTSMYLCASSLTLQQFFGPGTRLTVL.

J is TRBJ2-5 and V is TRBV11-2; D is tentatively TRBD1 or TRBD2 (5 bases each). The V gene lost 2 bases and the J gene lost 7 bases, with 17 bases spanning the gap. Germline V gene sequence: CDR1 SGHAT, CDR2 FQNNGV. The CDR3 sequence is 15 residues long. CDR3 nucleotides: TGTGCCAGCAGCTTAAGGGGAATTGAGGGTGGGACCCAGTACTTC. Encoded protein: CASSLRGIEGGTQYF.

The chain couples TRBV11-2 to TRBJ1-2; a possible D gene is TRBD1 (5 bases). The CDR3 length is 14 residues. The germline CDR1 and CDR2 sequences are SGHAT and FQNNGV. Trimming shortened V by 5 bases and J by 4 bases, and 14 bases separated the two germline ends. The CDR3 nucleotides read TGTGCCAGCAGCCCGGGGACGGGGGGCTATGGCTACACCTTC. As protein: CASSPGTGGYGYTF.

CDR3 loop: CASSWGTNTGELFF. The CDR3 region has the DNA TGTGCCAGCAGTTGGGGGACCAACACCGGGGAGCTGTTTTTT. The J gene is TRBJ2-2, the V gene TRBV6-4; D might be TRBD1 or TRBD2, each matching 5 bases. The V gene's germline CDR1 is MRHNA and CDR2 SNTAGT. This CDR3 has 14 amino acids. V dropped 5 bases and J dropped 2 bases, with 9 bases sitting between them.

This sequence joins TRBV28 and TRBJ2-7; TRBD2 agrees at 7 bases. The V and J ends lost 10 bases and 3 bases, in that order; junction bases with no gene match: 6. Germline CDR1 reads MDHEN; CDR2 reads SYDVKM. The CDR3 covers 12 residues. As DNA, the CDR3 is TGTGCCACGACTAGCCCAGGCTACGAGCAGTACTTC. It yields the protein CATTSPGYEQYF. Together with reference TRBV28 and TRBJ2-7, the CDR3 gives the full variable domain: DVKVTQSSRYLVKRTGEKVFLECVQDMDHENMFWYRQDPGLGLRLIYFSYDVKMKEKGDIPEGYSVSREKKERFSLILESASTNQTSMYLCATTSPGYEQYFGPGTRLTVT.

V usage is TRBV27 and J usage is TRBJ1-6, with D possibly being TRBD1 (5 bases). CDR1 is MNHEY and CDR2 is SMNVEV in the germline V gene (reference sequence). Trimming cost V 6 bases and J 7 bases, with 16 bases left between them. CDR3 length equals 15 residues. CDR3 sequence: CASSGAWRMNSPLHF. The CDR3 DNA sequence: TGTGCCAGCAGCGGGGCTTGGAGGATGAATTCACCCCTCCACTTT.

This sequence joins TRBV27 and TRBJ2-7; a possible D gene is TRBD2 (6 bases). With 6 bases removed from V and 6 bases from J, the gap between germline ends came to 12 bases. Germline V gene lookup returns CDR1 MNHEY and CDR2 SMNVEV (reference sequence). The CDR3 totals 12 residues. Written as DNA, the CDR3 is TGTGCCAGCAGGCGGGGCCCGGGCGAGCAGTACTTC. It translates to CASRRGPGEQYF.

The V and J genes are TRBV5-1 and TRBJ1-6, with 12 positions matching TRBD1. The CDR3 is made up of 15 amino acids. J gave up 10 bases and V 4 bases, and 6 bases lay outside the gene matches. Germline V gives CDR1 SGHRS, CDR2 YFSETQ. CDR3 in DNA: TGCGCCAGCAGCCCGGGACAGGGGGCAGGATCACCCCTCCACTTT. Its translation is CASSPGQGAGSPLHF.

The V and J genes are TRBV18 and TRBJ2-7, with 12 bases matching TRBD1. The CDR3 is 18 residues long. Trimming at V came to 3 bases and at J to 3 bases, leaving 12 bases not matched to a gene. The germline V gene has CDR1 KGHSH and CDR2 LQKENI. CDR3 bases: TGTGCCAGCTCACCCCCGGGACAGGGGGCTCGCTCCTACTACGAGCAGTACTTC. Amino acid sequence: CASSPPGQGARSYYEQYF.

This chain uses TRBV27 with TRBJ1-1; no clear D. Germline-derived CDR1 and CDR2 are MNHEY and SMNVEV (reference sequence). V was trimmed by 3 bases and J by 4 bases, leaving 9 bases between them. The CDR3 extends over 13 amino acids. CDR3 amino acids: CASSFASFTEAFF. Written as DNA, the CDR3 is TGTGCCAGCAGTTTTGCCAGTTTCACTGAAGCTTTCTTT.

This chain connects TRBV5-1 to TRBJ2-5; D might be TRBD1 (6 bases). V was shortened by 4 bases and J by 1 base, with 8 bases between the two germline ends. From germline, CDR1 is SGHRS and CDR2 YFSETQ. The CDR3 contains 13 residues. CDR3 residues: CASSIGGQETQYF. The DNA for the CDR3 is TGCGCCAGCAGCATAGGGGGCCAAGAGACCCAGTACTTC.

This clone was seen a few times. The chain couples TRBV19 to TRBJ1-2; tentative D call: TRBD1 (5 bases). CDR1 and CDR2 from the germline V gene are LNHDA and SQIVND (reference sequence). V lost 3 bases to trimming and J lost 1 base, with 12 bases between them. The CDR3 totals 15 residues. The CDR3 DNA reads TGTGCCAGTAGTATTCAACAGGCAAGTAACTATGGCTACACCTTC. Amino acid sequence: CASSIQQASNYGYTF.

The chain is built from TRBV18 and TRBJ1-1, with D tentatively TRBD1 (5 bases). Germline V gene data show CDR1 as KGHSH and CDR2 as LQKENI. There are 16 residues in the CDR3. V was clipped by 0 bases and J by 4 bases, with 15 bases between them. The CDR3 DNA reads as TGTGCCAGCTCACCACCGTATACGGGCGGGGGCACTGAAGCTTTCTTT. It yields the protein CASSPPYTGGGTEAFF.

V and J are TRBV27 and TRBJ1-2; D may be TRBD1 (6 bases). CDR1 and CDR2 from the germline V gene are MNHEY and SMNVEV (reference sequence). Deletions cut 6 bases from V and 0 bases from J, with 11 bases between. The CDR3 loop spans 14 amino acids. The CDR3 spells CASSPGATNYGYTF. DNA of the CDR3: TGTGCCAGCAGCCCGGGGGCCACTAACTATGGCTACACCTTC.

The chain combines TRBV6-4 with TRBJ1-1; no clear D gene. The CDR3 runs 14 residues. V was cut by 6 bases and J by 1 base, with 12 bases left in between. The germline V gene has CDR1 MRHNA and CDR2 SNTAGT. CDR3 DNA sequence: TGTGCCAGCAGATTGACCCAAGCGAACACTGAAGCTTTCTTT. Translation gives CASRLTQANTEAFF.